The clone carrying this T cell receptor beta chain was seen a few times. Per the original data handling: For nucleated cells, counts were estimated from reference gene primer amplification. Profiled with immunoSEQ multiplex PCR; TCRdb holds only in-frame clones, not every one. V and J calls and clone size are as listed in that table; D and trimming were resolved from the DNA. This table holds about 82,000 clones, roughly 80% found once. The V gene end was trimmed by 6 bases and the J gene end by 5 bases; junction bases not matched to a gene: 11. The CDR3 is made up of 16 amino acids. Germline loops: CDR1 SNHLY, CDR2 FYNNEI. The data stem from a study of blood T cell repertoires in COVID-19. Study as a whole: Specimens from acute and convalescent COVID-19 originated in the United States, Italy and Spain.

The genes are TRBV2 and TRBJ2-5; the match to TRBD1 covers 11 bases. This clonotype originated in a man between 60 and 75 years old with COVID-19, enrolled during active disease. The sequenced sample was peripheral blood. The CDR3: CASSLYGQGARETQYF. The DNA for the CDR3 is TGTGCCAGCAGCCTCTACGGACAGGGGGCACGGGAGACCCAGTACTTC.